This T cell receptor beta chain was recovered during a study of blood T cell repertoires in COVID-19. Study details: Whether acute or convalescent, the COVID-19 samples came from the United States, Italy and Spain. Sources were T cells, B-cell-depleted T cells, or PBMCs; the material itself was cDNA or gDNA.

Measured with immunoSEQ multiplex PCR; TCRdb has only the in-frame clones, and not every one. The repertoire holds around 390,000 clones, with 80% to 90% as singletons. The germline V and J ends were trimmed by 1 base and 8 bases, with 11 bases remaining between them. The CDR3 covers 13 residues. Germline assignment: CDR1 SGHTA and CDR2 FQGNSA. What was sequenced was PBMCs or T cells enriched from blood (not recorded which). This sequence was found in a woman aged 45-59 years who had recovered from COVID-19. The gene calls are TRBV7-2 and TRBJ1-2, with D uncertain. CDR3 residues: CASSLVRYGGYTF. The CDR3, as DNA: TGTGCCAGCAGCTTAGTGCGGTATGGAGGCTACACCTTC.